The 29 T cell receptor beta chains listed next were all sequenced from one sample in a study of cytotoxic CD8 clonotypes in ibrutinib-treated CLL. Data came from immunoSEQ multiplex PCR; TCRdb stores just in-frame clones and leaves some out. Here the sample spans 150,000 or so clones, 70% to 80% being singletons. The sample in question was PBMCs, obtained after 12 months of ibrutinib treatment. The receptors shown here come from a human donor with chronic lymphocytic leukemia.

The chain is built from TRBV29-1 and TRBJ2-3, with a weak D call TRBD2 (5 bases). Trimming pared 7 bases from V and 10 bases from J, leaving 24 bases between. The length of the CDR3 is 14 residues. Germline V gene lookup returns CDR1 SQVTM and CDR2 ANQGSEA. DNA for the CDR3: TGCAGCGCCCGCTCCGACTACGGGATAATGGCGCAGTATTTT. Its protein product is CSARSDYGIMAQYF.

Only one count was recorded for this clone. This chain uses TRBV30 with TRBJ2-3; TRBD2 matches 9 bases. The trim removed 0 bases at V and 3 bases at J, leaving 7 bases unmatched. From germline, CDR1 is GTSNPN and CDR2 SVGIG (reference sequence). This CDR3 spans 16 amino acids. The CDR3 loop is CAWSVGLAGFTDTQYF. The DNA of the CDR3 is TGTGCCTGGAGTGTAGGGCTAGCGGGATTTACAGATACGCAGTATTTT.

A single count supports this clone. J is TRBJ1-5 and V is TRBV2; D is unresolved. The CDR3 is 13 residues long. CDR1 is SNHLY and CDR2 is FYNNEI in the germline V gene. V was cut by 3 bases and J by 7 bases, with 10 bases left in between. CDR3 nucleotides: TGTGCCAGCAGTGACGAAACCGGGCAGCCCCAGCATTTT. It yields the protein CASSDETGQPQHF.

This chain uses TRBV7-9 with TRBJ1-5; unclear D gene. V lost 4 bases and J 6 bases, leaving 16 bases between the germline ends. Germline CDR1 reads SEHNR; CDR2 reads FQNEAQ (reference sequence). This CDR3 region has 15 residues. This CDR3 reads CASSSRGGDGQPQHF. The DNA of the CDR3 is TGTGCCAGCAGCTCCCGGGGTGGGGATGGTCAGCCCCAGCATTTT.

The chain joins TRBV18 to TRBJ1-4, with D uncertain. There are 13 residues in the CDR3. The germline CDR1 and CDR2 sequences are KGHSH and LQKENI. V gave up 2 bases and J gave up 8 bases, with 9 bases separating them. CDR3 in amino acids: CASSPNVEEKLFF. CDR3 DNA: TGTGCCAGCTCACCAAACGTAGAAGAAAAACTGTTTTTT.

The rearrangement uses TRBV5-1 and TRBJ1-3; TRBD1 might be the D (5 bases). With 7 bases removed from V and 0 bases from J, the gap between germline ends came to 17 bases. The CDR3 contains 16 residues. CDR1 is SGHRS, CDR2 YFSETQ, per germline. Here the CDR3 DNA reads TGCGCCAGCCACCTGGGGCGGGGTAGCTCTGGAAACACCATATATTTT. Translation: CASHLGRGSSGNTIYF.

The genes are TRBV11-2 and TRBJ2-5; TRBD2 matches at 11 bases. V trimming: 1 base; J trimming: 4 bases; junction bases outside the gene matches: 2. Germline V gives CDR1 SGHAT, CDR2 FQNNGV. This CDR3 is 15 amino acids long. CDR3 sequence: CASSLVLAGGETQYF. CDR3 DNA sequence: TGTGCCAGCAGCTTAGTTCTAGCGGGAGGAGAGACCCAGTACTTC.

The chain recombines TRBV7-8 with TRBJ2-2; 14 bases agree with TRBD2. Germline assignment: CDR1 SGHVS and CDR2 FQNEAQ. CDR3 length: 18 residues. After removal of 5 bases from V and 6 bases from J, the junction contained 11 bases not matched to a gene. CDR3 residues: CASSILSRLAGGPGELFF. The DNA of the CDR3 is TGTGCCAGCAGCATCCTGTCGCGACTAGCGGGAGGGCCCGGGGAGCTGTTTTTT.

The chain employs TRBV4-3 and TRBJ1-1; D not resolved. V dropped 4 bases and J dropped 1 base, with 10 bases sitting between them. The CDR3 is 14 residues long. The germline V gene encodes CDR1 LGHNA and CDR2 YSLEER. This CDR3 is CASSPSWQNTEAFF. The CDR3 bases are TGCGCCAGCAGCCCTTCGTGGCAGAACACTGAAGCTTTCTTT.

The chain joins TRBV6-6 to TRBJ2-5; D is tentatively TRBD1 or TRBD2 (5 bases each). This CDR3 is 14 amino acids long. The V end lost 9 bases, the J end lost 4 bases, and 18 bases lay between the germline ends. Germline V gives CDR1 MNHNY, CDR2 SVGAGI (reference sequence). The CDR3 here is CASRHGASVETQYF. CDR3 DNA: TGTGCCAGTAGGCACGGGGCTTCCGTAGAGACCCAGTACTTC.

The genes are TRBV5-1 and TRBJ2-3, with 7 positions matching TRBD1. Germline lookup yields CDR1 SGHRS and CDR2 YFSETQ. There are 16 residues in the CDR3. The V segment lost 6 bases and the J segment 2 bases; nucleotides outside the gene matches: 12. The CDR3: CASTLFIEGATDTQYF. For the CDR3, the DNA is TGCGCCAGCACCCTTTTCATAGAGGGGGCCACAGATACGCAGTATTTT.

The rearrangement joins TRBV6-5 to TRBJ2-3; D is perhaps TRBD1 or TRBD2 (5 bases each). The V and J ends lost 6 bases and 0 bases respectively, with 7 bases between them. Germline V gene sequence: CDR1 MNHEY, CDR2 SVGAGI. The CDR3 spans 13 residues. The CDR3 region is CASRRDSTDTQYF. The CDR3 DNA follows: TGTGCCAGCAGACGGGACAGCACAGATACGCAGTATTTT.

V gene TRBV2 combines with J gene TRBJ1-4; 7 nucleotides line up with TRBD1. CDR3 length: 12 amino acids. V shed 7 bases and J 6 bases; nucleotides not matched to a gene: 2. Germline V gene data show CDR1 as SNHLY and CDR2 as FYNNEI. The CDR3 spells CASNRGDEKLFF. CDR3 DNA sequence: TGTGCCAGCAACAGGGGCGATGAAAAACTGTTTTTT.

The gene calls are TRBV27 and TRBJ2-4, with 7 positions matching TRBD2. The CDR3 spans 15 residues. In germline, CDR1 is MNHEY, CDR2 SMNVEV (reference sequence). The junction had 6 bases not matched to a gene; V was cut back by 6 bases and J by 1 base. The CDR3 DNA follows: TGTGCCAGCAGCCCGGGGGGAAGGGCCAAAAACATTCAGTACTTC. This encodes CASSPGGRAKNIQYF.

The genes are TRBV2 and TRBJ2-1; 11 bases match TRBD2. Looked up from germline, CDR1 is SNHLY and CDR2 is FYNNEI. CDR3 size: 17 residues. With V trimmed by 4 bases and J by 4 bases, 9 bases remained unmatched. The CDR3 spells CASSGLGGTSGYNEQFF. The CDR3 nucleotides read TGTGCCAGCAGTGGCTTAGGGGGGACTAGCGGTTACAATGAGCAGTTCTTC.

This clone occurred a few times. The chain joins TRBV7-8 to TRBJ1-2, with no clear D. Trimming removed 5 bases at V and 6 bases at J, with 10 bases between. This CDR3 region has 12 residues. Germline V gives CDR1 SGHVS, CDR2 FQNEAQ. The DNA for the CDR3 is TGTGCCAGCAGCCCAGGAGGGAATGGCTACACCTTC. Amino acids: CASSPGGNGYTF.

The rearrangement joins TRBV5-6 to TRBJ1-2; possible D gene TRBD1, 6 bases. There are 15 residues in the CDR3. Trimming took off 5 bases at V and 3 bases at J, with 17 bases between the two ends. Germline assignment: CDR1 SGHDT and CDR2 YYEEEE. The CDR3 loop is CASSYVWGQDYGYTF. For the CDR3, the DNA is TGTGCCAGCAGTTATGTCTGGGGACAAGACTATGGCTACACCTTC.

J is TRBJ2-2 and V is TRBV19; tentative D call: TRBD1 (6 bases). The CDR3 runs 16 residues. Germline CDR1 LNHDA, CDR2 SQIVND (reference sequence). The V end lost 5 bases, the J end lost 1 base, and 14 bases lay between the germline ends. CDR3 in amino acids: CASSWGLGENTGELFF. The CDR3, as DNA: TGTGCCAGTAGTTGGGGGCTGGGTGAGAACACCGGGGAGCTGTTTTTT.

The chain links TRBV23-1 to TRBJ2-5; D is uncertain. TRBV23-1 has ORF status, its function being uncertain. Trimming removed 6 bases at V and 8 bases at J, with 7 bases between. The CDR3 sequence is 10 residues long. The CDR3, as DNA: TGCGCCAGCAGCCACCCAACCCAGTACTTC. Translation gives CASSHPTQYF.

In its sample, this clone was seen a few times. This chain connects TRBV2 to TRBJ1-1, with unresolved D. The germline V gene encodes CDR1 SNHLY and CDR2 FYNNEI. The V end was cut by 5 bases, the J end by 0 bases, with 7 bases between. This CDR3 has 13 residues. CDR3 nucleotide sequence: TGTGCCAGCAGTAAGGATATGAACACTGAAGCTTTCTTT. Protein product: CASSKDMNTEAFF.

This clone was detected once. The chain uses TRBV30 and TRBJ1-3, with D perhaps TRBD1 (5 bases). This CDR3 comprises 12 residues. Germline CDR1 and CDR2: GTSNPN and SVGIG (reference sequence). Trimming stripped 2 bases from V and 13 bases from J, with 15 bases between. The chain's CDR3 is CAWSSQGTLIYF. CDR3 DNA: TGTGCCTGGAGTTCGCAGGGAACCTTGATATATTTT.

The chain combines TRBV5-1 with TRBJ1-1; TRBD1 matches at 11 bases. Germline loops: CDR1 SGHRS, CDR2 YFSETQ. CDR3 length: 18 amino acids. Trimming cost V 4 bases and J 0 bases; bases outside gene matches: 11. CDR3 sequence reads: CASSPYGQGARMNTEAFF. Here the CDR3 DNA reads TGCGCCAGCAGCCCTTACGGACAGGGGGCACGAATGAACACTGAAGCTTTCTTT.

This chain uses TRBV4-1 with TRBJ2-7; TRBD2 matches 10 bases. The V gene's germline CDR1 is MGHRA and CDR2 YSYEKL. The junction had 10 bases not matched to a gene; V was cut back by 6 bases and J by 5 bases. There are 15 residues in the CDR3. The CDR3: CASRPILAGAHEQYF. The CDR3 DNA sequence: TGCGCCAGCAGACCCATTCTAGCGGGAGCTCACGAGCAGTACTTC.

V is TRBV6-1 and J is TRBJ2-1; D might be TRBD2 (5 bases). The V gene's germline CDR1 is MNHNS and CDR2 SASEGT. V lost 7 bases to trimming and J lost 2 bases, with 12 bases between them. The CDR3 loop spans 14 amino acids. Here the CDR3 reads CASTVERTYNEQFF. The DNA of the CDR3 is TGTGCCAGCACCGTGGAGCGGACCTACAATGAGCAGTTCTTC.

The gene calls are TRBV15 and TRBJ1-1, with 10 bases identical to TRBD1. This CDR3 contains 15 residues. V trimming: 1 base; J trimming: 6 bases; junction bases outside the gene matches: 5. CDR1 LNHNV and CDR2 YYDKDF come from the germline V gene (reference sequence). CDR3 DNA sequence: TGTGCCACCAGCAGAGTAAGACAGGGGGCCTCTGAAGCTTTCTTT. As protein: CATSRVRQGASEAFF.

The gene calls are TRBV10-3 and TRBJ2-7, with D possibly being TRBD2 (6 bases). CDR3 length equals 14 residues. Germline V gene sequence: CDR1 ENHRY, CDR2 SYGVKD. Trimming removed 7 bases at V and 2 bases at J, with 15 bases between. The CDR3 coding sequence is TGTGCCATCAAGGTGGAGGGTCCCCCCTACGAGCAGTACTTC. Protein sequence: CAIKVEGPPYEQYF.

The V gene is TRBV6-1, the J gene TRBJ1-3, with D possibly matching TRBD1 (5 bases). Germline assignment: CDR1 MNHNS and CDR2 SASEGT. This CDR3 region has 15 residues. The V end was cut by 0 bases, the J end by 14 bases, with 20 bases between. The CDR3, as DNA: TGTGCCAGCAGTGAAGCGCAGCGTGGAGCGGGACCCCTATATTTT. It translates to CASSEAQRGAGPLYF.

This clone was counted a single time. The chain combines TRBV18 with TRBJ2-1, with D perhaps TRBD2 (6 bases). The germline V and J ends were trimmed by 3 bases and 4 bases, with 10 bases remaining between them. From germline, CDR1 is KGHSH and CDR2 LQKENI. The CDR3 contains 14 residues. The CDR3 nucleotides are TGTGCCAGCTCACCCCCCGGAGGGTACAATGAGCAGTTCTTC. Amino acids: CASSPPGGYNEQFF.

The chain couples TRBV7-2 to TRBJ1-1, with D perhaps TRBD1 (5 bases). CDR3 length equals 15 residues. CDR1 and CDR2 (germline): SGHTA, FQGNSA. The germline V and J ends were trimmed by 5 bases and 4 bases, with 17 bases remaining between them. CDR3 coding DNA: TGTGCCAGCAGCCCCAAGGGTAGGAGGGGCACTGAAGCTTTCTTT. Translated: CASSPKGRRGTEAFF. The whole variable domain, remainder taken from reference TRBV7-2 and TRBJ1-1, is GAGVSQSPSNKVTEKGKDVELRCDPISGHTALYWYRQSLGQGLEFLIYFQGNSAPDKSGLPSDRFSAERTGGSVSTLTIQRTQQEDSAVYLCASSPKGRRGTEAFFGQGTRLTVV.